This is a list of T cell receptor beta chains from one sample in a study of molecular identifiers for immune sequencing clone quantification. TCRdb passed the PCR reads through MiXCR, listing each CDR3 protein once. Among hundreds of thousands of distinct CDR3 sequences, roughly 23% were seen once, and the ten largest hold 0.78%. The sequenced sample was naive CD8+ T cells from blood, with Jurkat cell RNA spiked in. These receptors were obtained from a human donor in good health. Some libraries in this study had Jurkat cell RNA spiked in. CDR3s leave out the opening cysteine and the closing phenylalanine or tryptophan.

CDR3aa,v_gene,j_gene
ASSLYISASSGANVLT,TRBV28,TRBJ2-6
ASSQDLSGPGYT,TRBV4-3,TRBJ1-2
ASSPWTSGQGTQY,TRBV7-9,TRBJ2-5
ASSGGQGSYEQY,TRBV7-9,TRBJ2-7
ASSLMSGSKAQY,TRBV14,TRBJ2-5
ASHEGDLYNEQF,TRBV5-1,TRBJ2-1
SARDLLAGELTKNIQY,TRBV20-1,TRBJ2-4
ASSADGEKLF,TRBV12-3/TRBV12-4,TRBJ1-4
ASSFAGGTYNEQF,TRBV7-9,TRBJ2-1
ASGPGQSDEQY,TRBV12-5,TRBJ2-7
ASSSTSGRSYEQC,TRBV7-9,TRBJ2-7
ASSLTLGPEAF,TRBV28,TRBJ1-1
ASGIGQGFSYEQY,TRBV12-5,TRBJ2-7
ASSIGTVDTQY,TRBV6-5,TRBJ2-3
ASSWGLPSGAIYEQY,TRBV5-1,TRBJ2-7
ASRTEGVEAF,TRBV27,TRBJ1-1
ASSPAGTSGGFEQY,TRBV25-1,TRBJ2-7
ASSQAPDTETQY,TRBV4-1,TRBJ2-5
ASSYSWGKPFGEQF,TRBV6-5,TRBJ2-1
ASSPWGGSSQETQY,TRBV18,TRBJ2-5
ASSFRTLHTGELF,TRBV28,TRBJ2-2
ASSLVLAGYTGELF,TRBV27,TRBJ2-2
ASSPWTGHSGNTIY,TRBV23-1,TRBJ1-3
ASSWSGAHLAGANVLT,TRBV2,TRBJ2-6
ASKRDRGGDTQY,TRBV5-6,TRBJ2-3
AMESPRLNTEAF,TRBV30,TRBJ1-1
ASRSGPWITKNIQY,TRBV7-8,TRBJ2-4
ASSFRLYEQY,TRBV28,TRBJ2-7
SAPGQSRGTEAF,TRBV20-1,TRBJ1-1
ASSLVPPGQADTGELF,TRBV5-5,TRBJ2-2
SARGADSVPSGANVLT,TRBV20-1,TRBJ2-6
ATSDPSGGNEQF,TRBV24-1,TRBJ2-1
ASSEVYATNEKLF,TRBV6-1,TRBJ1-4
ASSGGTATYEQY,TRBV7-9,TRBJ2-7
ASSRGGQPYGYT,TRBV14,TRBJ1-2
SVLGQGELF,TRBV29-1,TRBJ2-2
ASSPRLGHPSTGELF,TRBV18,TRBJ2-2
ASSPRSRAVGSPLH,TRBV27,TRBJ1-6
ASSSRGQRNQSQH,TRBV4-3,TRBJ1-5
ASSLDAEFGSPLH,TRBV7-9,TRBJ1-6
SAWGLWAF,TRBV20-1,TRBJ1-1
ASSLQLAGAYEQY,TRBV4-3,TRBJ2-7
ASSHNTPGLEQF,TRBV4-3,TRBJ2-1
ASSQTSGHNEQF,TRBV7-6,TRBJ2-1
ASSYSWEQY,TRBV6-2/TRBV6-3,TRBJ2-7
ASSEWLAGGLNEQF,TRBV6-1,TRBJ2-1
ASSSRRGHSYEQY,TRBV7-9,TRBJ2-7
ASSKGKAGTSGKTTDTQY,TRBV21-1,TRBJ2-3
ASSRELAPPGNEQF,TRBV4-2,TRBJ2-1
SARRDWGANVLT,TRBV20-1,TRBJ2-6
ASSLGQGERETQY,TRBV5-1,TRBJ2-5
ASRLIEGTEAF,TRBV6-5,TRBJ1-1
ASSEAVIGGIGNEKLF,TRBV2,TRBJ1-4